This T cell receptor (beta chain) was sequenced during a study of cytomegalovirus exposure and HLA in healthy donors. CDR3 length: 14 residues. The V gene's germline CDR1 is LGHNA and CDR2 YSLEER. V lost 0 bases to trimming and J lost 0 bases, with 4 bases between them. Findings of the study overall: Most likely, a cluster of highly shared sequence variants arose as a sequencing artifact. Most subjects had HLA-A and HLA-B alleles reportedly predicted accurately by TCR beta sequences.

As concerns this clone: Antigen specificity is unknown.

With 60 Vbeta and 13 Jbeta primers, the PCR was carried out. Assay: immunoSEQ multiplex PCR; the TCRdb copy retains only in-frame clones and omits some. The table shows around 100,000 clones, with 60% to 80% occurring only once. Input material: PBMCs. The TCR comes from a young woman in good health and CMV-seropositive. The chain couples TRBV4-3 to TRBJ2-3; D is undetermined. The CDR3 is CASSQDSSTDTQYF. CDR3 bases: TGCGCCAGCAGCCAAGATTCTAGCACAGATACGCAGTATTTT.